This T cell receptor (beta chain) was obtained from a study of cytomegalovirus exposure and HLA in healthy donors. Findings and limits, study-wide: Rare TCR sequences dominated, though some public TCRs recurred in many donors. Relative to the approximately 670-donor mean, N-insertions were reportedly fewer in an Asian-associated ancestry cluster in a later analysis. In vitro data verified three CMV-associated chains as specific for CMV antigens. Being productive about 90% or about 30% of the time was typical of most TCR beta V segments in an earlier analysis.

In the PCR, 60 Vbeta and 13 Jbeta primers were used. The data were produced by immunoSEQ multiplex PCR, yet TCRdb's version contains in-frame clones alone and is incomplete. The table lists roughly 190,000 clones, about three quarters of them singletons. Per germline, CDR1 GTSNPN and CDR2 SVGIG (reference sequence). Losses at the gene ends were 2 bases for V and 7 bases for J; bases not matched to a gene: 10. CDR3 length: 17 residues. With regard to this clone: Its cognate antigen is unknown.

The chain has TRBV30 and TRBJ2-1; TRBD2 agrees at 14 bases. The receptor was isolated from a woman between 40 and 55 years old in good health and CMV-seronegative. Material: PBMCs. The CDR3 bases are TGTGCCTGGAGTCGGAGAAATCGACTAGCGGGGGGGAATGAGCAGTTCTTC. Its protein product is CAWSRRNRLAGGNEQFF.